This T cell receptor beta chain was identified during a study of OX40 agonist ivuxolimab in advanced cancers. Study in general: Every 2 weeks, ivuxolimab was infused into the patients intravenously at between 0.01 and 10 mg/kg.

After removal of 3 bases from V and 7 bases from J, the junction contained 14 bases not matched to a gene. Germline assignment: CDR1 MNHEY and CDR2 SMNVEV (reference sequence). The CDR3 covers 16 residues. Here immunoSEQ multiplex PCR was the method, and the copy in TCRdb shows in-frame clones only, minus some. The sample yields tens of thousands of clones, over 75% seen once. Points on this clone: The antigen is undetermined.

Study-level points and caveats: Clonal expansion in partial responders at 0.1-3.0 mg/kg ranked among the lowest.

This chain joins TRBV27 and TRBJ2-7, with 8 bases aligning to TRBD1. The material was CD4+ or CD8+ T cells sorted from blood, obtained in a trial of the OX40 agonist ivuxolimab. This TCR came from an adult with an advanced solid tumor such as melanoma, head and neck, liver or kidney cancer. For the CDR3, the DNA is TGTGCCAGCAGTTTTAATGGACAGGGTGCAACAGGGGAGCAGTACTTC. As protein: CASSFNGQGATGEQYF.